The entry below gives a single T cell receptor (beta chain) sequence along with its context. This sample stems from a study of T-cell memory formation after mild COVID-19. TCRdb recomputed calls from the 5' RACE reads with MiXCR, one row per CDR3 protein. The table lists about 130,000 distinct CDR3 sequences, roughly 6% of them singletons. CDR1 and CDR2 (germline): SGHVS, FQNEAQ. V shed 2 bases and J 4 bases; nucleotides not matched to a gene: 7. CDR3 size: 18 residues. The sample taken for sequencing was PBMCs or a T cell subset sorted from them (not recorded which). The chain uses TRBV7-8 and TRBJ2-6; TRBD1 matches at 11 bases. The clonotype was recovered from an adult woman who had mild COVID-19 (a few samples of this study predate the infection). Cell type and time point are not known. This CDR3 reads CASSLIRDRGTGANVLTF. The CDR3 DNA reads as TGTGCCAGCAGCTTAATTCGGGACAGGGGGACCGGGGCCAACGTCCTGACTTTC.